This record concerns one TCR beta chain sequence. This specimen belongs to a study of blood T cell repertoires in COVID-19. In the study overall: Researchers got acute and convalescent COVID-19 samples from the United States, Italy and Spain. The analysed material was cDNA or gDNA that came from T cells, B-cell-depleted T cells, or PBMCs.

Original methodology: Amplification from reference gene primers served as the basis for estimated nucleated cell counts. Profiled with immunoSEQ multiplex PCR; TCRdb holds only in-frame clones, not every one. That table is the source of V, J and clone size, and D and trimming were worked out from the DNA. This sample has 250,000 to 300,000 clones, with 88% found just once. Germline V gene lookup returns CDR1 MGHRA and CDR2 YSYEKL. Trimming shortened V by 2 bases and J by 1 base, and 8 bases separated the two germline ends. CDR3 length: 14 amino acids. The V gene is TRBV4-1, the J gene TRBJ2-5; no clear D. This clonotype was sampled from a woman aged 25 to 45 with acute or convalescent COVID-19. Sequencing used peripheral blood. CDR3 in amino acids: CASSQSPLQETQYF. DNA of the CDR3: TGCGCCAGCAGCCAATCTCCACTCCAAGAGACCCAGTACTTC.